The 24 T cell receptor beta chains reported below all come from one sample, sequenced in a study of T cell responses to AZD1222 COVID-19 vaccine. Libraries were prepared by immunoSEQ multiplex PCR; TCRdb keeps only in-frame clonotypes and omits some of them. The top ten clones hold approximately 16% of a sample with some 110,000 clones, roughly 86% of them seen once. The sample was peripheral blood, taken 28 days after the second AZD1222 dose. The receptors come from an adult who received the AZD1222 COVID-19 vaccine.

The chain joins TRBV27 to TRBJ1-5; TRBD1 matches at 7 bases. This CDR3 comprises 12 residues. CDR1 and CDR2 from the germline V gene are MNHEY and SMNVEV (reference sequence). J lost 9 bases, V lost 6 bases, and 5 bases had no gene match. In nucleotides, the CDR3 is TGTGCCAGCAGGACAGGGTTGCTGCCCCAGCATTTT. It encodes CASRTGLLPQHF.

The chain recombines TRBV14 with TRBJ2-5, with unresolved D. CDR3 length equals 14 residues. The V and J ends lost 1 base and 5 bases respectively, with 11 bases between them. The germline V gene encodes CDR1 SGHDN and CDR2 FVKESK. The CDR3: CASSQGARSETQYF. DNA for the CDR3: TGTGCCAGCAGCCAAGGGGCCCGAAGCGAGACCCAGTACTTC.

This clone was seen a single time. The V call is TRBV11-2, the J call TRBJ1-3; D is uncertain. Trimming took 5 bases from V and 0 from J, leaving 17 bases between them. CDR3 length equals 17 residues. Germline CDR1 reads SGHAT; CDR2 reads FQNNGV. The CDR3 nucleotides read TGTGCCAGCAGCCCGGGGAAAGGCATCAACTCTGGAAACACCATATATTTT. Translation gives CASSPGKGINSGNTIYF.

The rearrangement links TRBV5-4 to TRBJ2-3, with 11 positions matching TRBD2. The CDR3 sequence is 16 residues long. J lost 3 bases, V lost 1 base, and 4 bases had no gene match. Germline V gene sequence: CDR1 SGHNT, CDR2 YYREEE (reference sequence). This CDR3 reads CASSLYLAGGTDTQYF. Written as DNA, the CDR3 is TGTGCCAGCAGCTTGTATCTAGCGGGGGGTACAGATACGCAGTATTTT.

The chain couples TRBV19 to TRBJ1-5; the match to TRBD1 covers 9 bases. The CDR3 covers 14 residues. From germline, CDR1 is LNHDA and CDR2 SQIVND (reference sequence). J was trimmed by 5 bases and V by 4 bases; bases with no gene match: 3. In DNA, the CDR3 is TGTGCCAGTAGTACTGGGACAGGGCATCAGCCCCAGCATTTT. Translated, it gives CASSTGTGHQPQHF. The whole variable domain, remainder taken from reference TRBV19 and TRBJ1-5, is DGGITQSPKYLFRKEGQNVTLSCEQNLNHDAMYWYRQDPGQGLRLIYYSQIVNDFQKGDIAEGYSVSREKKESFPLTVTSAQKNPTAFYLCASSTGTGHQPQHFGDGTRLSIL.

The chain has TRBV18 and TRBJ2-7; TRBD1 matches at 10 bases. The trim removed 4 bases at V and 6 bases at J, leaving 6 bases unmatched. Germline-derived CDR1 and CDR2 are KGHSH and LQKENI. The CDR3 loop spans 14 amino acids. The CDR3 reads CASSLRDRGIEQYF. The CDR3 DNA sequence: TGTGCCAGCTCACTGCGGGACAGGGGAATCGAGCAGTACTTC. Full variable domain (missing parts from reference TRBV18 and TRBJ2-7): NAGVMQNPRHLVRRRGQEARLRCSPMKGHSHVYWYRQLPEEGLKFMVYLQKENIIDESGMPKERFSAEFPKEGPSILRIQQVVRGDSAAYFCASSLRDRGIEQYFGPGTRLTVT.

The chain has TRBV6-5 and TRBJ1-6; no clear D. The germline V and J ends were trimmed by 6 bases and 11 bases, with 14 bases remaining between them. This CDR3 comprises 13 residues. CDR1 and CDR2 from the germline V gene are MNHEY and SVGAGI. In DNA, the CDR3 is TGTGCCAGCAGCTACGTTGTCCGGGCACCCCTCCACTTT. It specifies CASSYVVRAPLHF.

The CDR3 protein is CASSPESRKTYEQYF. Written as DNA, the CDR3 is TGCGCCAGCAGCCCAGAGTCCCGGAAGACCTACGAGCAGTACTTC. The chain combines TRBV5-1 with TRBJ2-7; no clear D. Germline V gene lookup returns CDR1 SGHRS and CDR2 YFSETQ. The CDR3 sequence is 15 residues long. Trimming stripped 4 bases from V and 2 bases from J, with 16 bases between.

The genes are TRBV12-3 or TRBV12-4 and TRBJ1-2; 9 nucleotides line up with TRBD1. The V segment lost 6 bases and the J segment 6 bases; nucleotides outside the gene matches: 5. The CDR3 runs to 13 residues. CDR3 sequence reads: CASRPDRGDGYTF. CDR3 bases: TGTGCCAGCAGACCCGACAGGGGGGATGGCTACACCTTC.

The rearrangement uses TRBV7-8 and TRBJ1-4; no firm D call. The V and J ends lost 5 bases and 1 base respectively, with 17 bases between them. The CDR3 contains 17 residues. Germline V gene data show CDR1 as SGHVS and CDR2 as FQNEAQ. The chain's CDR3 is CASSTTRGWETNEKLFF. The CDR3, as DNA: TGTGCCAGCAGCACAACCAGAGGTTGGGAAACTAATGAAAAACTGTTTTTT.

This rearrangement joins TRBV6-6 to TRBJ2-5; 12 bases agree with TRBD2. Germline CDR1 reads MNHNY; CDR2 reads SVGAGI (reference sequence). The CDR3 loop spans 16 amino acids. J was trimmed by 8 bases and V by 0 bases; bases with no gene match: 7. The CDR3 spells CASSYSRTSGIETQYF. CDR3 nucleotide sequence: TGTGCCAGCAGTTACTCGCGGACTAGCGGGATAGAAACCCAGTACTTC.

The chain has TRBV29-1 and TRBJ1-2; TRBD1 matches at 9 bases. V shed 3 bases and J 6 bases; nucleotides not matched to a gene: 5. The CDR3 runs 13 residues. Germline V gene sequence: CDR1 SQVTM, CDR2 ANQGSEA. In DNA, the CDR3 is TGCAGCGTTGACATGGACAGGGGTGATGGCTACACCTTC. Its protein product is CSVDMDRGDGYTF.

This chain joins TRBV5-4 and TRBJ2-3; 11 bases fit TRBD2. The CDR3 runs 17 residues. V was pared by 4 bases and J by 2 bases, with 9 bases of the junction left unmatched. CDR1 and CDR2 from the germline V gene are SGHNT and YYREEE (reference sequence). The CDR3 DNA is TGTGCCAGCAGCCCGTCCCCTAGCGGGGGGACCACAGATACGCAGTATTTT. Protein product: CASSPSPSGGTTDTQYF.

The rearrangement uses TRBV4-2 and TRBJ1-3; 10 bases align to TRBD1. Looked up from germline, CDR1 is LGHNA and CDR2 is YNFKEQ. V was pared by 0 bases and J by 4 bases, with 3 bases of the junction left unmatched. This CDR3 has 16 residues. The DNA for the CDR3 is TGTGCCAGCAGCCAAGAGACAGGGGGCTACGGAAACACCATATATTTT. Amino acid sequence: CASSQETGGYGNTIYF.

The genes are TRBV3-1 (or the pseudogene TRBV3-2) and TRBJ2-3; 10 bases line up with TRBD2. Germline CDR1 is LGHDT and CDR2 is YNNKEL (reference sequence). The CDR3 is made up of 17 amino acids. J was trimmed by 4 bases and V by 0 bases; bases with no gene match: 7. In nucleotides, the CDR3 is TGTGCCAGCAGCCAAGATCTCCAGCGGGGGGGACCAGATACGCAGTATTTT. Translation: CASSQDLQRGGPDTQYF.

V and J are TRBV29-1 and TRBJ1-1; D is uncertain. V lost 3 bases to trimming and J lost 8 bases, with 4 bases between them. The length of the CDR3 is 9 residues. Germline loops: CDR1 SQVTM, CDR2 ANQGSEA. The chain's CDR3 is CSVEGEAFF. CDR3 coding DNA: TGCAGCGTTGAGGGCGAAGCTTTCTTT.

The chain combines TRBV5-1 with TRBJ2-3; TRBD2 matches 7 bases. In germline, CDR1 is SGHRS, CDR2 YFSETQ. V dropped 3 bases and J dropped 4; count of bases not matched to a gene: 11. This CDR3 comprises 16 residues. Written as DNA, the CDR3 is TGCGCCAGCAGCTCCCCGGGGGAGGGGACGGCAGATACGCAGTATTTT. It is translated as CASSSPGEGTADTQYF.

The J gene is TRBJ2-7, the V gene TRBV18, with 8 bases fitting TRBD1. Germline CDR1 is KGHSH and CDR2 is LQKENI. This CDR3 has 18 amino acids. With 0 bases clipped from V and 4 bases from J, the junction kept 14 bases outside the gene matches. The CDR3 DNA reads TGTGCCAGCTCACCACCCGGGACAGGATCAGGATTAGGGTACGAGCAGTACTTC. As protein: CASSPPGTGSGLGYEQYF.

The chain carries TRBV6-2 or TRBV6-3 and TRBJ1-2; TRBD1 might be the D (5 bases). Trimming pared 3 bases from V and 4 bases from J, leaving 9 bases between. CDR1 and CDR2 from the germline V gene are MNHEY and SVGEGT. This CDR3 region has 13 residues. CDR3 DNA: TGTGCCAGCAGTTATTTTGACAGCTATGGCTACACCTTC. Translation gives CASSYFDSYGYTF.

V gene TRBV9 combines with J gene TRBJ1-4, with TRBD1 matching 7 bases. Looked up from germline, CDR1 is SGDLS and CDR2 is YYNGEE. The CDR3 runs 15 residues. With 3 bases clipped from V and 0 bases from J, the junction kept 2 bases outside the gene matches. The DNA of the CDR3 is TGTGCCAGCAGCGAAGGGGGCGCAACTAATGAAAAACTGTTTTTT. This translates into CASSEGGATNEKLFF.

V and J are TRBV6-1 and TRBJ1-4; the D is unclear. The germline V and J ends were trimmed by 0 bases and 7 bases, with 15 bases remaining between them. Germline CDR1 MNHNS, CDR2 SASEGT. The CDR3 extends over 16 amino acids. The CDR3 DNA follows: TGTGCCAGCAGTGAAGCAGGGCAGGCGTTTGGTGAAAAACTGTTTTTT. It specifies CASSEAGQAFGEKLFF.

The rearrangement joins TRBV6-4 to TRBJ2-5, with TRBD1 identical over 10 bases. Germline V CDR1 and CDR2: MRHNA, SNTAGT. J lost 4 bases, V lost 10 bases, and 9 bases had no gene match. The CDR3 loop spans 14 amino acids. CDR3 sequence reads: CATGTGVEGETQYF. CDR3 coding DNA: TGTGCCACCGGGACAGGGGTAGAAGGAGAGACCCAGTACTTC.

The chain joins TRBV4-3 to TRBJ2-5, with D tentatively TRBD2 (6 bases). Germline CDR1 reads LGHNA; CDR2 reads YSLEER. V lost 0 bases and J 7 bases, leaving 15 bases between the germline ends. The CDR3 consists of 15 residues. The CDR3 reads CASSQDWRGSATQYF. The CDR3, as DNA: TGCGCCAGCAGCCAAGATTGGCGGGGATCGGCGACCCAGTACTTC.

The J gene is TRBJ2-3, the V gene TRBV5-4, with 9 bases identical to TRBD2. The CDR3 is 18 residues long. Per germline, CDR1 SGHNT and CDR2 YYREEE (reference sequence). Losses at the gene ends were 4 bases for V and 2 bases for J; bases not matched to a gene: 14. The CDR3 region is CASSRDVVAGGNTDTQYF. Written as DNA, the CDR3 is TGTGCCAGCAGCCGGGATGTGGTGGCGGGGGGGAACACAGATACGCAGTATTTT.